This T cell receptor beta chain was identified during a study of blood T cell repertoires in COVID-19. Study-level background: Acute and convalescent COVID-19 samples came from the United States, Italy and Spain.

CDR3 length equals 19 residues. Looked up from germline, CDR1 is SGDLS and CDR2 is YYNGEE. V shed 1 base, J shed 0 bases, and the junction held 10 bases outside the gene matches. TCRdb's table, derived via immunoSEQ multiplex PCR, lists solely in-frame clones and lacks some. Found here are fewer than 200,000 clones, more than 70% of them singletons; the top ten hold around 3.6%. The chain couples TRBV9 to TRBJ2-1; 10 nucleotides match TRBD2. The sequenced sample consisted of PBMCs or T cells enriched from blood (not recorded which). This TCR came from a woman between 45 and 60 years old in a cohort exposed to, infected with or recovered from COVID-19 (not recorded which). The CDR3 nucleotides are TGTGCCAGCAGCGTAAGGGCTAGCGGGAGCCTCCCCTCCTACAATGAGCAGTTCTTC. Translation: CASSVRASGSLPSYNEQFF.